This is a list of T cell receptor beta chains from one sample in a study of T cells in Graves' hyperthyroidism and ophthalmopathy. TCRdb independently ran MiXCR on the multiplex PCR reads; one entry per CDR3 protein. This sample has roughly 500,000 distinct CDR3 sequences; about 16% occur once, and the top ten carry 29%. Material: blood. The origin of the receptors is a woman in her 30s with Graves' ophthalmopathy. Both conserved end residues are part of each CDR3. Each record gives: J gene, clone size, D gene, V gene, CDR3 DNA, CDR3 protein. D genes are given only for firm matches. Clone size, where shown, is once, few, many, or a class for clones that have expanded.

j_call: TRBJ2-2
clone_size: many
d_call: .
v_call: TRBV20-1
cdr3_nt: TGCAGTGCTAGAGAGGGGGCAGCGGACACCGGGGAGCTGTTTTTT
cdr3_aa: CSAREGAADTGELFF

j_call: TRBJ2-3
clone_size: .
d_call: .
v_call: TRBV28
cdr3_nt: TGTGCCAGCAGTTTATTTTCGTGGGGTGGGCCAGATACGCAGTATTTT
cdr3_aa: CASSLFSWGGPDTQYF

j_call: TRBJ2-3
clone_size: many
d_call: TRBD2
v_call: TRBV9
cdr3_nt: TGTGCCAGCAGCTCATCCACCGGGACTAAATCAGATACGCAGTATTTT
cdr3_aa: CASSSSTGTKSDTQYF

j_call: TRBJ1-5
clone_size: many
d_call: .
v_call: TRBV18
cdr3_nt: TGTGCCAGCTCCGATCACCCACTGGACAATCAGCCCCAGCATTTT
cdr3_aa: CASSDHPLDNQPQHF

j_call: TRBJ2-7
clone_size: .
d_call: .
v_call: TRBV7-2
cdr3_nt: TGTGCCAGCAGCTTGGGTCCGGACCCCTCCTACGAGCAGTACTTC
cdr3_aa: CASSLGPDPSYEQYF

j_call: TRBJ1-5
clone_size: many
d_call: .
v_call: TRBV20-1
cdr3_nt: TGCAGTGCTAGAGATCCCCGGGGGGGTAGGAATCAGCCCCAGCATTTT
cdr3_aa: CSARDPRGGRNQPQHF

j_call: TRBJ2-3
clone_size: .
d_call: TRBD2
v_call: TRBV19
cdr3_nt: TGTGCCAGTAGTATCGCGGGAGGAAGGGCGCAGTATTTT
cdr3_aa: CASSIAGGRAQYF

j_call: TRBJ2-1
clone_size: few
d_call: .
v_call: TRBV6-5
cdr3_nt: TGTGCCAGCAGTTACTCTTTAGGGCCCTCGGGCAATGAGCAGTTCTTC
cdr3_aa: CASSYSLGPSGNEQFF

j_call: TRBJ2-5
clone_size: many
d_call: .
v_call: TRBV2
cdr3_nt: TGTGCCAGCAGTGAAGCGTTGGCCGGGGAGACCCAGTACTTC
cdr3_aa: CASSEALAGETQYF

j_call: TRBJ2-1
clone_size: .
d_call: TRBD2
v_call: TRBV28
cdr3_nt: TGTGCCAGCAGTTTCACCCTCGGGACTAGCGGAACCTACAATGAGCAGTTCTTC
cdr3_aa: CASSFTLGTSGTYNEQFF

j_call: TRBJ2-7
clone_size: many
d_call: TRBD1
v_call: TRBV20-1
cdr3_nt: TGCAGTGCTACCCGGGACAGTTACGAGCAGTACTTC
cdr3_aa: CSATRDSYEQYF

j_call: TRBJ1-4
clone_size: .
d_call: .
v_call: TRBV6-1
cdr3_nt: TGTGCCGCGGGGGACGGGGAAAAACTGTTTTTT
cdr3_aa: CAAGDGEKLFF

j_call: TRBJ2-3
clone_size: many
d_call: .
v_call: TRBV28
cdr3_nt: TGTGCCAGCAGTCCTCACAGGGTCACGGTTCCAGATACGCAGTATTTT
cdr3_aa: CASSPHRVTVPDTQYF

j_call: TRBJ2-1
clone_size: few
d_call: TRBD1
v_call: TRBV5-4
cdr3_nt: TGTGCCAGCCACGGACAGGGCTCCTACAATGAGCAGTTCTTC
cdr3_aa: CASHGQGSYNEQFF

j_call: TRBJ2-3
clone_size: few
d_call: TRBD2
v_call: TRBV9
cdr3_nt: TGTGCCAGCAGCTCCCGACTAGCGGGAAACACAGATACGCAGTATTTT
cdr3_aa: CASSSRLAGNTDTQYF

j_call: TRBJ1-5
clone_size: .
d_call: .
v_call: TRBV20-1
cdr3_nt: TGCAGTGCTACAACTGGGGACTACCGCTATAGCAATCAGCCCCAGCATTTT
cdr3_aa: CSATTGDYRYSNQPQHF

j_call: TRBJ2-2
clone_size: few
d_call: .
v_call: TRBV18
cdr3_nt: TGTGCCAGCTCACCCCAAGAGGGGCGCTTGACCGGGGAGCTGTTTTTT
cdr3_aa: CASSPQEGRLTGELFF

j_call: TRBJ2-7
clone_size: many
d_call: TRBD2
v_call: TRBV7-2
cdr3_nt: TGTGCCAGCAGCAAAACTGGACTAGCGGGGGAGCAGTACTTC
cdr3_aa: CASSKTGLAGEQYF

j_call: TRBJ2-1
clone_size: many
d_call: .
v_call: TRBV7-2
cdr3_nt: TGTGCCAGCAGCTTAGTAGGGGATGAGCAGTTCTTC
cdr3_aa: CASSLVGDEQFF

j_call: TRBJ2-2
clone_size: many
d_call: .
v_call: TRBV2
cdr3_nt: TGTGCCAGCGGCGTAGGGGTCGGGGAGCTGTTTTTT
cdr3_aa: CASGVGVGELFF

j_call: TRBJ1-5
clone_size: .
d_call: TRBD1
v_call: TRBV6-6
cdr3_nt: TGTGCCAGCAGTTACGGATATACAGGGGTGCGCAATCAGCCCCAGCATTTT
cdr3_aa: CASSYGYTGVRNQPQHF

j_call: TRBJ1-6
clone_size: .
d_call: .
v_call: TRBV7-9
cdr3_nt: TGTGCCAGCAGCTCGACACATGGGGGAGGCCCCAATTCACCCCTCCACTTT
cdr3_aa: CASSSTHGGGPNSPLHF

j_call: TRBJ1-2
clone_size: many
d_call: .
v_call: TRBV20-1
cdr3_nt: TGCAGTGCTAGAGATCTGGGCAGGAACTATGGCTACACCTTC
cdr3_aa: CSARDLGRNYGYTF

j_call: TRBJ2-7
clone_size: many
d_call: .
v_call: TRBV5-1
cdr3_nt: TGCGCCAGCAGATCGCGGACTGCCTCCTACGAGCAGTACTTC
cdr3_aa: CASRSRTASYEQYF

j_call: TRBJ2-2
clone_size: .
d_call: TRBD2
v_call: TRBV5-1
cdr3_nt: TGCGCCAGCAGCTTAAGGACTAGCGACACCGGGGAGCTGTTTTTT
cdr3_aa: CASSLRTSDTGELFF

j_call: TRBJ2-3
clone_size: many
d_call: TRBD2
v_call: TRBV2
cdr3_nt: TGTGCCACCGATCTATTATGGACTAGCGGGAGAGCAGATACGCAGTATTTT
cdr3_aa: CATDLLWTSGRADTQYF

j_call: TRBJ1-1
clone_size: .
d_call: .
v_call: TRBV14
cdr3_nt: TGTGCCAGCAGCCAAGACCACGGCACTGAAGCTTTCTTT
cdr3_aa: CASSQDHGTEAFF

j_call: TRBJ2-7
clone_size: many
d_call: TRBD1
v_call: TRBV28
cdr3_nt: TGTGCCAGCACCTCAGGGGGCTCATCCTACGAGCAGTACTTC
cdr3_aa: CASTSGGSSYEQYF

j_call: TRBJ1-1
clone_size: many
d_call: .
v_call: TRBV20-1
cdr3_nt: TGCAGTGCTAGAAAGTCGCCGACGGGGGCTTTCTTT
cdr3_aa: CSARKSPTGAFF

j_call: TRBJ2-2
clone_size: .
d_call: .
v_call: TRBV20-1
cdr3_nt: TGCAGTGCTAGGCCCTTTCGGAACACCGGGGAGCTGTTTTTT
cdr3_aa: CSARPFRNTGELFF

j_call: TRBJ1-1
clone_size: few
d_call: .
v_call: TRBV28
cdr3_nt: TGTGCCAGCAGTCCCATGGGGGAGACGAACACTGAAGCTTTCTTT
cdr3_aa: CASSPMGETNTEAFF

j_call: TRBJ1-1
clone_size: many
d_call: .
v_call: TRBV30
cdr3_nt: TGTGCCTGGAGTGTAATAAGGGTTTTTCGGAGGAACACTGAAGCTTTCTTT
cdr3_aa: CAWSVIRVFRRNTEAFF

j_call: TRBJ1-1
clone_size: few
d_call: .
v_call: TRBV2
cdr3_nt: TGTGCCAGCAGCGTCTACAGGGAAGACGGCACTGAAGCTTTCTTT
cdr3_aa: CASSVYREDGTEAFF

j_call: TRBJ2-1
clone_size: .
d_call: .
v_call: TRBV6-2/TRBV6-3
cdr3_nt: TGTGCCAGCACCTTACCGGGCTATGAGCAGTTCTTC
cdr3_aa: CASTLPGYEQFF

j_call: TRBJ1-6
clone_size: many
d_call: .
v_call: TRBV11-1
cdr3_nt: TGTGCCAGCATCCAACAGGATTCACCCCTCCACTTT
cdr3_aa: CASIQQDSPLHF

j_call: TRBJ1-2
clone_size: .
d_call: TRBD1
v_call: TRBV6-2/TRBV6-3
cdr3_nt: TGTGCCAGCAGTCTACAGGGGAGGAATGGCTACACCTTC
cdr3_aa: CASSLQGRNGYTF

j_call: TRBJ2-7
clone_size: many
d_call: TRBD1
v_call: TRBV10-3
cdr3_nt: TGTGCCATCAGTGGGTCGGGACAGGACTATCGCGAGCAGTACTTC
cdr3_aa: CAISGSGQDYREQYF

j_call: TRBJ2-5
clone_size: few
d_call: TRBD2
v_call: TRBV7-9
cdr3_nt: TGTGCCAGCAGCTTAGGACTAGCTGGGTTGGAGACCCAGTACTTC
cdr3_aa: CASSLGLAGLETQYF

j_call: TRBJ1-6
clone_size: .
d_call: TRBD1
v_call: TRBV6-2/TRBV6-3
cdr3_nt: TGTGCCAGCAGACCCGGGACAGGTTCTAATTCACCCCTCCACTTT
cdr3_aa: CASRPGTGSNSPLHF

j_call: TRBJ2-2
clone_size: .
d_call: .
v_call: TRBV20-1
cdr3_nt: TGCAGTGCCAGTCGGGGGGGGGAGCTGTTTTTT
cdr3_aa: CSASRGGELFF

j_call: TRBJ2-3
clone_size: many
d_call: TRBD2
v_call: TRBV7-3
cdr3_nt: TGTGCCAGCAGCTTACGCGGGAGGGGTCCAGATACGCAGTATTTT
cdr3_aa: CASSLRGRGPDTQYF

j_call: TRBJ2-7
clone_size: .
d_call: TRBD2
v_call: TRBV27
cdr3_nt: TGTGCCAGCTTTCTAGCGGGAGGCTACGAGCAGTACTTC
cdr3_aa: CASFLAGGYEQYF

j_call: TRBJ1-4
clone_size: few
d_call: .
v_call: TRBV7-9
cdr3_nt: TGTGCCAGCAGCTTGTCAGCCGCAACTAATGAAAAACTGTTTTTT
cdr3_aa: CASSLSAATNEKLFF

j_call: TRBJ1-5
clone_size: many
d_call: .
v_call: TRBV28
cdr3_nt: TGTGCCAGCAGTTTAGGGGGGGGGCACCAGCCCCAGCATTTT
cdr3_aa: CASSLGGGHQPQHF

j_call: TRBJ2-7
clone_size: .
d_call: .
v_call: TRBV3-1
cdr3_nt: TGTGCCAGCAGCAACTGGGACACTCTCTCCTACGAGCAGTACTTC
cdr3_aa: CASSNWDTLSYEQYF

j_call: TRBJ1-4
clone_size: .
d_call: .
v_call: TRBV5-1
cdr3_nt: TGCGCCAGCAGCGCGGAGGGTAGGGATGAAAAACTGTTTTTT
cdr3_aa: CASSAEGRDEKLFF

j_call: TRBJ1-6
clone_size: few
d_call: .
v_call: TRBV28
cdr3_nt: TGTGCCAGCAGTCTTACCGGGTCCTATAATTCACCCCTCCACTTT
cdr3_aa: CASSLTGSYNSPLHF